Listed here are 19 T cell receptor beta chains from one sample, sequenced in a study of Graves' ophthalmopathy and Graves' hyperthyroidism. From RNA, the CDR3 regions of TCR beta chains were amplified and sequenced. The authors performed first-round RT-PCR with HTBI primers and then a second-round multiplex PCR. TCRdb processed the multiplex PCR reads anew with MiXCR; each CDR3 protein has one entry. This sample has 1 million to 1.3 million distinct CDR3 sequences, with 36% found just once. Sequenced: peripheral blood or thyroid tissue (not recorded which). The receptors were gathered from an adult man with Graves' hyperthyroidism.

In this sample, this clonotype turned up many times. The chain joins TRBV7-2 to TRBJ2-5, with 8 nucleotides matching TRBD1. Germline lookup yields CDR1 SGHTA and CDR2 FQGNSA. CDR3 length equals 17 residues. V shed 0 bases and J 5 bases; nucleotides not matched to a gene: 11. The DNA for the CDR3 is TGTGCCAGCAGCTTAGCGGGACGGGACAGGAGCTGGGAGACCCAGTACTTC. Encoded protein: CASSLAGRDRSWETQYF.

As for this clonotype: Mismatch with germline at one junction end may stem from a read error. The V and J genes are TRBV9 and TRBJ1-6; the D gene is possibly TRBD1 (6 bases). The CDR3 is 15 amino acids. Germline CDR1 reads SGDLS; CDR2 reads YYNGEE. CDR3 protein: CASSHTDSINSPPHF. In DNA, the CDR3 is TGTGCCAGCAGCCACACGGACAGCATCAATTCACCCCCCCACTTT.

The chain's CDR3 is CASSQVVGVNTEAFF. CDR3 nucleotide sequence: TGCGCCAGCAGCCAAGTTGTCGGGGTGAACACTGAAGCTTTCTTT. This chain joins TRBV4-3 and TRBJ1-1; D uncertain. CDR3 length: 15 residues. Germline V gene sequence: CDR1 LGHNA, CDR2 YSLEER. Trimming pared 1 base from V and 0 bases from J, leaving 9 bases between.

V and J are TRBV7-4 and TRBJ2-5; D gene unclear. This CDR3 has 11 residues. V was shortened by 3 bases and J by 11 bases, with 10 bases between the two germline ends. Per the germline V gene, CDR1 is SGHVT and CDR2 is SQSDAQ. The DNA of the CDR3 is TGTGCCAGCAGCTTTGGCGATGGACAGTACTTC. Its protein is CASSFGDGQYF.

This clonotype was observed at least ten times. This sequence joins TRBV7-9 and TRBJ1-2; D is undetermined. Germline V gene sequence: CDR1 SEHNR, CDR2 FQNEAQ (reference sequence). V was cut by 4 bases and J by 8 bases, with 14 bases left in between. The CDR3 loop spans 13 amino acids. The CDR3 region is CASSSPPLVGYTF. The CDR3 bases are TGTGCCAGCAGCTCCCCCCCGCTCGTAGGCTACACCTTC.

This clonotype was counted at least ten times. The chain is built from TRBV29-1 and TRBJ1-2; TRBD1 is a possible D gene (6 bases). The CDR3 has 13 amino acids. V gave up 6 bases and J gave up 4 bases, with 15 bases separating them. CDR1 and CDR2 from the germline V gene are SQVTM and ANQGSEA. The CDR3 nucleotides are TGCAGCGTCCTGACAGGCTTTCCCTATGGCTACACCTTC. Amino acids: CSVLTGFPYGYTF. The whole variable domain, filled in from reference TRBV29-1 and TRBJ1-2, reads SAVISQKPSRDICQRGTSLTIQCQVDSQVTMMFWYRQQPGQSLTLIATANQGSEATYESGFVIDKFPISRPNLTFSTLTVSNMSPEDSSIYLCSVLTGFPYGYTFGSGTRLTVV.

The CDR3, as DNA: TGTGCCACCTCTGATAGCGGGGGGGCCCCAGATACGCAGTATTTT. Translated, it gives CATSDSGGAPDTQYF. This chain uses TRBV24-1 with TRBJ2-3; 11 positions agree with TRBD2. The CDR3 extends over 15 amino acids. V was clipped by 9 bases and J by 4 bases; unmatched bases: 8. Per the germline V gene, CDR1 is KGHDR and CDR2 is SFDVKD.

Note on this clonotype: This may stem from a read error, because a much larger clone lies one nucleotide away. The rearrangement joins TRBV20-1 to TRBJ1-1; 8 bases fit TRBD1. Germline CDR1 DFQATT, CDR2 SNEGSKA (reference sequence). The CDR3 is 14 residues long. Germline trimming cut 4 bases from V and 5 bases from J; bases unmatched to any gene: 9. In DNA, the CDR3 is TGCAGTGCTAAGGGGGACAGGATCGGGACTGAAGCTTTCTTT. This sequence encodes CSAKGDRIGTEAFF.

About this clonotype itself: The CDR3 does not end in the conserved phenylalanine or tryptophan, so this is likely a read error. The chain recombines TRBV12-3 or TRBV12-4 with TRBJ1-6; D uncertain. V was shortened by 3 bases and J by 7 bases, with 4 bases between the two germline ends. CDR3 length: 12 residues. In DNA, the CDR3 is TGTGCCAGCAGTTTCCCCAATTCACCCCTCCACTGT. It encodes CASSFPNSPLHC.

This clonotype was recorded many times. The chain joins TRBV12-3 or TRBV12-4 to TRBJ2-5, with D possibly being TRBD2 (5 bases). This CDR3 is built from 16 residues. V gave up 3 bases and J gave up 1 base, with 15 bases separating them. The CDR3: CASSFPHGSPQETQYF. Written as DNA, the CDR3 is TGTGCCAGCAGTTTCCCGCATGGGAGCCCCCAAGAGACCCAGTACTTC.

J is TRBJ2-5 and V is TRBV25-1, with a possible D match to TRBD2 (6 bases). The germline V gene encodes CDR1 MGHDK and CDR2 SYGVNS. The V and J ends lost 7 bases and 0 bases respectively, with 15 bases between them. CDR3 length: 15 amino acids. The CDR3 nucleotides are TGTGCCAGCAAACGGGAGAGACGGTACCAAGAGACCCAGTACTTC. It is translated as CASKRERRYQETQYF. Together with reference TRBV25-1 and TRBJ2-5, the CDR3 gives the full variable domain: EADIYQTPRYLVIGTGKKITLECSQTMGHDKMYWYQQDPGMELHLIHYSYGVNSTEKGDLSSESTVSRIRTEHFPLTLESARPSHTSQYLCASKRERRYQETQYFGPGTRLLVL.

V usage is TRBV28 and J usage is TRBJ2-7, with a weak D call TRBD2 (5 bases). V gave up 1 base and J gave up 2 bases, with 9 bases separating them. The CDR3 has 14 residues. Germline CDR1 reads MDHEN; CDR2 reads SYDVKM. This CDR3 reads CASSLFGKTYEQYF. Here the CDR3 DNA reads TGTGCCAGCAGTTTATTCGGGAAGACCTACGAGCAGTACTTC.

This clonotype was picked up many times. The chain uses TRBV11-2 and TRBJ2-5; TRBD2 is a possible D gene (6 bases). V gave up 0 bases and J gave up 6 bases, with 14 bases separating them. In germline, CDR1 is SGHAT, CDR2 FQNNGV. CDR3 length: 15 amino acids. The CDR3, as DNA: TGTGCCAGCAGCTTAGATCAAGGGGAGGCCCAGACCCAGTACTTC. Translation gives CASSLDQGEAQTQYF.

This clonotype came up many times. As DNA, the CDR3 is TGTGCCAGCAGACCCGGACAGGGGAGTCGCTATGGCTACACCTTC. Encoded protein: CASRPGQGSRYGYTF. This rearrangement joins TRBV6-5 to TRBJ1-2, with 9 bases lining up with TRBD1. Per the germline V gene, CDR1 is MNHEY and CDR2 is SVGAGI. The CDR3 totals 15 residues. Germline trimming cut 6 bases from V and 4 bases from J; bases unmatched to any gene: 9.

V and J are TRBV9 and TRBJ1-5; the D gene is possibly TRBD1 (5 bases). The germline V and J ends were trimmed by 10 bases and 3 bases, with 11 bases remaining between them. The CDR3 loop spans 12 amino acids. Per germline, CDR1 SGDLS and CDR2 YYNGEE. CDR3 region: CAHRRDNQPQHF. For the CDR3, the DNA is TGTGCCCACAGGAGGGACAATCAGCCCCAGCATTTT.

In this sample, this clonotype turned up many times. This chain joins TRBV19 and TRBJ2-5; unclear D gene. The CDR3 covers 13 residues. Germline V lookup: CDR1 LNHDA, CDR2 SQIVND (reference sequence). Trimming cost V 2 bases and J 4 bases, with 8 bases left between them. The CDR3 bases are TGTGCCAGTAGTATAACGGCTCGAGAGACCCAGTACTTC. It specifies CASSITARETQYF.

As regards this clonotype: The limits of the CDR3 on the DNA are not certain, so only TCRdb's listed CDR3 is given. This chain links TRBV25-1 with TRBJ1-1; the table assigns TRBD1, which was not confirmed against the DNA. The length of the CDR3 is 14 amino acids, counting both ends. Germline V gene sequence: CDR1 MGHDK, CDR2 SYGVNS. CDR3 sequence reads: CACSARQGDTEAFF.

The V gene is TRBV5-1, the J gene TRBJ2-2, with 12 bases aligning to TRBD2. This CDR3 is 18 amino acids long. The germline V gene has CDR1 SGHRS and CDR2 YFSETQ. The junction had 8 bases not matched to a gene; V was cut back by 3 bases and J by 2 bases. The CDR3: CASSSILTSGGNTGELFF. As DNA, the CDR3 is TGCGCCAGCAGCTCGATCCTGACTAGCGGGGGAAACACCGGGGAGCTGTTTTTT.

This clonotype was picked up one time. Since a much larger clone is just one base distant, this may be a read error. The V gene is TRBV7-9, the J gene TRBJ2-7, with TRBD1 matching over 9 bases. The J segment lost 3 bases and the V segment lost 5 bases, leaving 5 bases of the junction unmatched. This CDR3 is 14 amino acids long. Germline V gives CDR1 SEHNR, CDR2 FQNEAQ (reference sequence). The CDR3 is CASSQGTGYYEQYF. CDR3 coding DNA: TGTGCCAGCAGCCAAGGGACAGGGTACTACGAGCAGTACTTC.